These 5 T cell receptor beta chains originate from one sample sequenced in a study of T cell responses to AZD1222 COVID-19 vaccine. Method: immunoSEQ multiplex PCR; TCRdb's copy keeps in-frame clones and lacks some. Of some 280,000 clones listed, approximately 94% are singletons. This specimen consisted of peripheral blood, obtained 28 days after the second AZD1222 dose. Receptors were obtained from an adult who received the AZD1222 COVID-19 vaccine.

V gene TRBV3-1 (or the pseudogene TRBV3-2) combines with J gene TRBJ1-2; D not resolved. The CDR3 totals 13 residues. V gave up 3 bases and J gave up 7 bases, with 12 bases separating them. Looked up from germline, CDR1 is LGHDT and CDR2 is YNNKEL (reference sequence). The CDR3 is CASSQRRGSGYTF. CDR3 sequence (DNA): TGTGCCAGCAGCCAGAGGCGGGGATCTGGCTACACCTTC.

This chain uses TRBV3-1 (or the pseudogene TRBV3-2) with TRBJ1-5; the D is unclear. CDR3 length equals 13 residues. Trimming took off 1 base at V and 5 bases at J, with 6 bases between the two ends. CDR1 is LGHDT, CDR2 YNNKEL, per germline (reference sequence). CDR3 nucleotide sequence: TGTGCCAGCAGCCAAGGGGATCATCAGCCCCAGCATTTT. This sequence encodes CASSQGDHQPQHF.

This clone was seen a few times. The J gene is TRBJ2-1, the V gene TRBV3-1 (or the pseudogene TRBV3-2); tentatively, D is TRBD2 (5 bases). V shed 0 bases and J shed 2 bases, with 8 bases lying between them. Germline CDR1 is LGHDT and CDR2 is YNNKEL (reference sequence). This CDR3 contains 15 residues. The CDR3 spells CASSQDLATYNEQFF. DNA of the CDR3: TGTGCCAGCAGCCAAGATCTAGCAACCTACAATGAGCAGTTCTTC.

The genes are TRBV2 and TRBJ1-1; 7 bases align to TRBD1. The CDR3 length is 13 residues. Trimming took 11 bases from V and 0 from J; bases not matched to a gene: 6. Germline loops: CDR1 SNHLY, CDR2 FYNNEI. CDR3 amino acids: CAGRQGLNTEAFF. For the CDR3, the DNA is TGTGCCGGCCGACAGGGCTTGAACACTGAAGCTTTCTTT.

Here the CDR3 DNA reads TGTGCCAGCAGTGAAGAATTAGGGAATACACCCCTCCACTTT. This encodes CASSEELGNTPLHF. V gene TRBV6-1 combines with J gene TRBJ1-6, with D uncertain. Trimming stripped 1 base from V and 11 bases from J, with 12 bases between. CDR1 MNHNS and CDR2 SASEGT come from the germline V gene. The CDR3 contains 14 residues.